Listed here is a single T cell receptor beta chain. The PCR made use of 60 Vbeta and 13 Jbeta primers. Profiled with immunoSEQ multiplex PCR; TCRdb holds only in-frame clones, not every one. The sample includes about 70,000 clones, about 74% seen only once; the top ten take approximately 10%. The source of the sample is a study of cytomegalovirus exposure and HLA in healthy donors. The V end lost 3 bases, the J end lost 1 base, and 15 bases lay between the germline ends. CDR3 length: 16 amino acids. The V gene's germline CDR1 is LNHDA and CDR2 SQIVND (reference sequence). The sequence derives from a woman between 55 and 75 years old in good health and CMV-seropositive. Material: PBMCs. The J gene is TRBJ1-1, the V gene TRBV19; D is perhaps TRBD1 (5 bases). CDR3 nucleotide sequence: TGTGCCAGTAGTATCGCTTTGTGGGGCGGGAACACTGAAGCTTTCTTT. It translates to CASSIALWGGNTEAFF.